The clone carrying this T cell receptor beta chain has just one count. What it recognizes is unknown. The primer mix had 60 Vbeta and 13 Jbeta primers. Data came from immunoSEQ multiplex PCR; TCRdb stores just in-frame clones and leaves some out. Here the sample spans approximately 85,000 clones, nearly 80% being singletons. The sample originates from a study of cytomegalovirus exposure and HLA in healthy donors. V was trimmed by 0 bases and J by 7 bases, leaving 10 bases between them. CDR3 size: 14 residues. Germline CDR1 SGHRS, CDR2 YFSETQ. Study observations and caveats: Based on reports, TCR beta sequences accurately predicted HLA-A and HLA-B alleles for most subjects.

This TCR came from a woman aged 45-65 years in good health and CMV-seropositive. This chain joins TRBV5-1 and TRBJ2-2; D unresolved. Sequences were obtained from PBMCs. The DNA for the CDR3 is TGCGCCAGCAGCTTGGAACCCTCGGGCGGGGAGCTGTTTTTT. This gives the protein CASSLEPSGGELFF. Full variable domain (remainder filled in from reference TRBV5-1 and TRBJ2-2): KAGVTQTPRYLIKTRGQQVTLSCSPISGHRSVSWYQQTPGQGLQFLFEYFSETQRNKGNFPGRFSGRQFSNSRSEMNVSTLELGDSALYLCASSLEPSGGELFFGEGSRLTVL.